This entry is about one TCR beta chain. Its antigen is not identified. Unstimulated PBMCs were sorted into CD3+CD4+ and CD3+CD8+ populations. Sequencing used immunoSEQ multiplex PCR; TCRdb keeps in-frame clones, though not all of them. This table has around 76,000 clones, under 90% appearing once. This specimen comes from a study of T cell clones after liver transplantation. Background on the study: Draws occurred before transplant, before withdrawal, and after complete or failed withdrawal. The study, taken as a whole, reports: Donor-reactive sequences fell more than third party-reactive ones, suggesting partial deletion.

Germline V gives CDR1 MGHDK, CDR2 SYGVNS. The CDR3 has 12 residues. V was cut by 7 bases and J by 9 bases, with 14 bases left in between. The sample here was CD4+ T cells from blood, taken 12 months after liver transplant. The rearrangement joins TRBV25-1 to TRBJ2-3, with D perhaps TRBD1 or TRBD2 (5 bases each). The sequence derives from a human patient who received a liver transplant. The graft donor may have contributed some T cells. CDR3 coding DNA: TGTGCCAGCAAAGGGGAGTTAGCCACGCAGTATTTT. It yields the protein CASKGELATQYF.